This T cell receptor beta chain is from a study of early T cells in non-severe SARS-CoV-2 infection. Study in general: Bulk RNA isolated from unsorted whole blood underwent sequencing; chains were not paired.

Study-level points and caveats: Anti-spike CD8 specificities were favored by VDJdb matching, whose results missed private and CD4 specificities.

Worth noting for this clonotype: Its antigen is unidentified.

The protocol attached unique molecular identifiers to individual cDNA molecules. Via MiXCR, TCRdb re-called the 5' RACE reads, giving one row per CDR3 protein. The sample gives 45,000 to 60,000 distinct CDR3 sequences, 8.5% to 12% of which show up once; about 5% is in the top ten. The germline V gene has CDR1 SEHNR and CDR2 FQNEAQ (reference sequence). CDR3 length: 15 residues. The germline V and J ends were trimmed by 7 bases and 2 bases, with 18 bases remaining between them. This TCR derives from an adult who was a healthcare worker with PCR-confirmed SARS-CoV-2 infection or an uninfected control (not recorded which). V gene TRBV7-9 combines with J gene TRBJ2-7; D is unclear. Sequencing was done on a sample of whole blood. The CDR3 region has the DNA TGTGCCAGCATCAGGTCCGGTGACAACACCTACGAGCAGTACTTC. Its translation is CASIRSGDNTYEQYF.